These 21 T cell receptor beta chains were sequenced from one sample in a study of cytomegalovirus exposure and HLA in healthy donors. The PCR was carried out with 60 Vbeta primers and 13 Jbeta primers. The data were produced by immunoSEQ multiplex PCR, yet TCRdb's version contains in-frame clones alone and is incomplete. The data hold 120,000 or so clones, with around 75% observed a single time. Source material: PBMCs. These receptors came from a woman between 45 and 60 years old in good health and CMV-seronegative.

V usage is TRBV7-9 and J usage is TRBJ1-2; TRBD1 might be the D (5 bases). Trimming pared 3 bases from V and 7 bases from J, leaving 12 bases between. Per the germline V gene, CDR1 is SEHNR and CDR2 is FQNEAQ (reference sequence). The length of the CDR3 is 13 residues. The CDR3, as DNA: TGTGCCAGCAGCTTGGGGCAGGGAGGTGGCTACACCTTC. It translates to CASSLGQGGGYTF.

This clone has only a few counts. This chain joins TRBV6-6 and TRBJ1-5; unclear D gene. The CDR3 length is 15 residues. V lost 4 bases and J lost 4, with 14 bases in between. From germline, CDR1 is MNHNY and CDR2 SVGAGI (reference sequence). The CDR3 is CASSSLSGENQPQHF. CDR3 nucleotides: TGTGCCAGCAGTTCCCTCTCCGGGGAAAATCAGCCCCAGCATTTT.

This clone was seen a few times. This chain's CDR3 is CASSYSGTGDYGYTF. In DNA, the CDR3 is TGTGCCAGCAGTTACTCGGGGACAGGGGACTATGGCTACACCTTC. This chain joins TRBV6-5 and TRBJ1-2; 10 bases fit TRBD1. J was trimmed by 3 bases and V by 0 bases; bases with no gene match: 1. This CDR3 is built from 15 residues. Germline V gene sequence: CDR1 MNHEY, CDR2 SVGAGI.

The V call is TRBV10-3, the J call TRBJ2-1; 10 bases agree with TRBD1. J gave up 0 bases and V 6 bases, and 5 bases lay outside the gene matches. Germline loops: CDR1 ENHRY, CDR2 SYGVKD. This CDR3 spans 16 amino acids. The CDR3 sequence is CAISDRGRSSYNEQFF. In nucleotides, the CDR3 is TGTGCCATCAGCGACAGGGGGCGCAGCTCCTACAATGAGCAGTTCTTC.

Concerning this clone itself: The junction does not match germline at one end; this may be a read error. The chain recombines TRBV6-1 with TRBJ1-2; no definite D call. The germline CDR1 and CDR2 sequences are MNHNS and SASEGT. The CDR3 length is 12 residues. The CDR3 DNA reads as TGTGCCTGCAGTCCAACAGTATATGGCTACACCTTC. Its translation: CACSPTVYGYTF.

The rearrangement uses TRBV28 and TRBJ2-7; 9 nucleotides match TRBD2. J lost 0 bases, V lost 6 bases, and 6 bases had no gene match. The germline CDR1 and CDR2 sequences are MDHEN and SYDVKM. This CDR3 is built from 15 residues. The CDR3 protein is CASSISGSLSYEQYF. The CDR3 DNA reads TGTGCCAGCAGCATTAGCGGGAGTCTCTCCTACGAGCAGTACTTC.

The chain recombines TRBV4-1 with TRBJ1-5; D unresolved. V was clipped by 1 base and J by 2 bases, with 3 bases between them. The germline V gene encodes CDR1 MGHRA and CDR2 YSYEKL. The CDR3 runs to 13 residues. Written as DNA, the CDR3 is TGCGCCAGCAGCCAAGCTGGCAATCAGCCCCAGCATTTT. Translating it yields CASSQAGNQPQHF.

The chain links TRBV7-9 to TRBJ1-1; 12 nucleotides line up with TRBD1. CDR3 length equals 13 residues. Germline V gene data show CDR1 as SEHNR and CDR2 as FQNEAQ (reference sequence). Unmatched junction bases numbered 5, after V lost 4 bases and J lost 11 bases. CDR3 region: CASSWGQGAQAFF. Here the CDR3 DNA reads TGTGCCAGCAGCTGGGGACAGGGGGCGCAGGCTTTCTTT. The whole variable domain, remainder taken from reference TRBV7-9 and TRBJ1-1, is DTGVSQNPRHKITKRGQNVTFRCDPISEHNRLYWYRQTLGQGPEFLTYFQNEAQLEKSRLLSDRFSAERPKGSFSTLEIQRTEQGDSAMYLCASSWGQGAQAFFGQGTRLTVV.

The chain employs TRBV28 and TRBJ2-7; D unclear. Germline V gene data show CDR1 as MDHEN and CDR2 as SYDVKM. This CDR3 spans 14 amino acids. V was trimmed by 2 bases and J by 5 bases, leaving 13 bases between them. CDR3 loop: CASSLDGPGNEQYF. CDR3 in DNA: TGTGCCAGCAGTTTAGATGGTCCGGGTAACGAGCAGTACTTC. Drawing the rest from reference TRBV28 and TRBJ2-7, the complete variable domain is DVKVTQSSRYLVKRTGEKVFLECVQDMDHENMFWYRQDPGLGLRLIYFSYDVKMKEKGDIPEGYSVSREKKERFSLILESASTNQTSMYLCASSLDGPGNEQYFGPGTRLTVT.

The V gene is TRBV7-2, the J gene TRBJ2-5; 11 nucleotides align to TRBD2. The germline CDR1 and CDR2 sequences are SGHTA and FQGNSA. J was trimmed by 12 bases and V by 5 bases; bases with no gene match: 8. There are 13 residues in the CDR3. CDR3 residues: CASSLDYSGREYF. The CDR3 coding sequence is TGTGCCAGCAGCCTAGATTATAGCGGGAGGGAGTACTTC.

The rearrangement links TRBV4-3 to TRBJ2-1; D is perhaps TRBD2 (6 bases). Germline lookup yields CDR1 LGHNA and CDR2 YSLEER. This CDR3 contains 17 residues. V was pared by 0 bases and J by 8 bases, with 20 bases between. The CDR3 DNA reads TGCGCCAGCAGCCAAGACGGTTCGGGACTGGGGTTAGATGAGCAGTTCTTC. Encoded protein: CASSQDGSGLGLDEQFF.

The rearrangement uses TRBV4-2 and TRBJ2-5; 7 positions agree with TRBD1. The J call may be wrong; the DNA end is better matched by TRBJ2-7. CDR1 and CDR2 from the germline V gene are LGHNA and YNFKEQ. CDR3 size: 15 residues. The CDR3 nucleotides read TGTGCCAGCAGCCGGGGACAGCCGGTTGGGAACGAGCAGTACTTC. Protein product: CASSRGQPVGNEQYF.

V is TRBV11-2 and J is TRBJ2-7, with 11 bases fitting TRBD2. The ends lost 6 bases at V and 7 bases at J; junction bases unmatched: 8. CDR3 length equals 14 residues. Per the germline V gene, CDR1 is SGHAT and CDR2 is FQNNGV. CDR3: CASRRIAGGQEQYF. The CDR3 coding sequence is TGTGCCAGCAGAAGAATAGCGGGAGGGCAAGAGCAGTACTTC.

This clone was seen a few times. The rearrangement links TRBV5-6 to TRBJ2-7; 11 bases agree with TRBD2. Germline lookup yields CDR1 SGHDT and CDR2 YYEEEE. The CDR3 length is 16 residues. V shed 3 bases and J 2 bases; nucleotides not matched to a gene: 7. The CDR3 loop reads CASSSKTSGTPYEQYF. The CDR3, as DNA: TGTGCCAGCAGCTCTAAGACTAGCGGGACTCCCTACGAGCAGTACTTC.

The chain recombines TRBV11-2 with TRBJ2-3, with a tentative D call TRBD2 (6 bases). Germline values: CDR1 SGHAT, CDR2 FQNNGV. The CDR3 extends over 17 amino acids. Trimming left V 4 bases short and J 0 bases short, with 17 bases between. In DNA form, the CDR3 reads TGTGCCAGCAGCTCAGGAGGTGTAGCGGCTAGCACAGATACGCAGTATTTT. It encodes CASSSGGVAASTDTQYF.

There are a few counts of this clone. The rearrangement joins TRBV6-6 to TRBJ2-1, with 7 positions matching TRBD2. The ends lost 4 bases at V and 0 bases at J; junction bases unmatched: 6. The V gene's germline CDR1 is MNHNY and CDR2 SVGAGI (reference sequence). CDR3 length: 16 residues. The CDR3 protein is CASSWGGTGSYNEQFF. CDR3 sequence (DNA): TGTGCCAGCAGTTGGGGGGGAACTGGCTCCTACAATGAGCAGTTCTTC.

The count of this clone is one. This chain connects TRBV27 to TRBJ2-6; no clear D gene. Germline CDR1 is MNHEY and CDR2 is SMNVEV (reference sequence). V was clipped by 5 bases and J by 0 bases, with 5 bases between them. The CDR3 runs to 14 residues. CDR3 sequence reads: CASSPNSGANVLTF. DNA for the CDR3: TGTGCCAGCAGTCCAAACTCTGGGGCCAACGTCCTGACTTTC.

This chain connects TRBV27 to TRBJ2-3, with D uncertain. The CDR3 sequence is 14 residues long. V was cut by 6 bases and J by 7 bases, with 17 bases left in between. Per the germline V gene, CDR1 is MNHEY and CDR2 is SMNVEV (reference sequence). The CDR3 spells CASSFSRNINTQYF. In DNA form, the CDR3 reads TGTGCCAGCAGCTTTAGCCGTAATATAAATACGCAGTATTTT.

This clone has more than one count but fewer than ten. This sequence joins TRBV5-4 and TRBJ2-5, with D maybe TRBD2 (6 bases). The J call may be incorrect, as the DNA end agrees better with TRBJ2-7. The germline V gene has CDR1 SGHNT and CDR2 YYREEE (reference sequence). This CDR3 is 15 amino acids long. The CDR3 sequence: CASSLRIAEPYEQYF. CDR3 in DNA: TGTGCCAGCAGCTTAAGGATAGCGGAGCCCTACGAGCAGTACTTC.

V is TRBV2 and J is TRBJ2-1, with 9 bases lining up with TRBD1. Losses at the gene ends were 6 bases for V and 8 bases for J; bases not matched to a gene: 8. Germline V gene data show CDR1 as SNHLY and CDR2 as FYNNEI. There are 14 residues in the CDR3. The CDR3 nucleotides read TGTGCCAGCAGCCGGGACAGGGCTTCGGATGAGCAGTTCTTC. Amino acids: CASSRDRASDEQFF. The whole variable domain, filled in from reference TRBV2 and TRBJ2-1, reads EPEVTQTPSHQVTQMGQEVILRCVPISNHLYFYWYRQILGQKVEFLVSFYNNEISEKSEIFDDQFSVERPDGSNFTLKIRSTKLEDSAMYFCASSRDRASDEQFFGPGTRLTVL.

The CDR3 is CASSWVQGGNTEAFF. CDR3 bases: TGTGCCAGCAGTTGGGTACAGGGGGGGAACACTGAAGCTTTCTTT. The chain combines TRBV2 with TRBJ1-1; 8 bases fit TRBD1. V gave up 5 bases and J gave up 1 base; unmatched junction bases: 6. This CDR3 has 15 amino acids. The germline gives CDR1 SNHLY, CDR2 FYNNEI.